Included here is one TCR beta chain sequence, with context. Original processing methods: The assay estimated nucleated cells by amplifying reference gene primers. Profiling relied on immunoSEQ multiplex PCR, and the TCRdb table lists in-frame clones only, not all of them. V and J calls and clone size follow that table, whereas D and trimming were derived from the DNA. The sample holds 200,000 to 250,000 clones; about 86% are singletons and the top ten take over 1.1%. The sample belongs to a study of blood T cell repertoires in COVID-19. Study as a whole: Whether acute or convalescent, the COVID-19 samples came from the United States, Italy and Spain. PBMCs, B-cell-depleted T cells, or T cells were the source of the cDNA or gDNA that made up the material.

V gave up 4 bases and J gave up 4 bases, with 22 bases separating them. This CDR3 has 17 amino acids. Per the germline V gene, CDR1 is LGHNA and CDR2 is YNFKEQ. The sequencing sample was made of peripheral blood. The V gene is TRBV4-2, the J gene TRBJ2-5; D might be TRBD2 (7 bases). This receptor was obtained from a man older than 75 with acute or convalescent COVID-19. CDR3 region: CASSRGALADQAETQYF. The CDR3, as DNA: TGTGCCAGCAGCCGGGGGGCCCTAGCGGATCAGGCAGAGACCCAGTACTTC.